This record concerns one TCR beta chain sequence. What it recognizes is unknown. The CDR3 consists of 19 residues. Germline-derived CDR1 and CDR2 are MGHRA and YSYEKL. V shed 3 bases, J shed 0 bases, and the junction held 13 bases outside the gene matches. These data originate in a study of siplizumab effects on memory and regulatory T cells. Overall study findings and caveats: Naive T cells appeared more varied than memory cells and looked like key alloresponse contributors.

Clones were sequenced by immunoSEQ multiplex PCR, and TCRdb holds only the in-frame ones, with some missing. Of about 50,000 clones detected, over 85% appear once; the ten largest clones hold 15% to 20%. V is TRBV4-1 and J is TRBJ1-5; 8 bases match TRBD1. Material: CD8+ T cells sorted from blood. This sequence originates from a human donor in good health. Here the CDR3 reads CASSQLDRDWMGSNQPQHF. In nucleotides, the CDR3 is TGCGCCAGCAGCCAGTTGGACAGGGACTGGATGGGTAGCAATCAGCCCCAGCATTTT.